This entry is about one TCR beta chain. The antigen is unknown. The record originates from a study of regulatory T cells in long-lasting Graves disease. This CDR3 region has 16 residues. V was clipped by 1 base and J by 1 base, with 12 bases between them. The germline CDR1 and CDR2 sequences are SGHNT and YENEEA. Assembly of TCR beta libraries relied on iRepertoire HTBI primers together with Arm-PCR of CDR3 regions. TCRdb used MiXCR to reprocess the multiplex PCR reads, holding one entry per CDR3 protein. This table has roughly 400,000 distinct CDR3 sequences, approximately 15% appearing once. Time point in this sample: newly diagnosed GD, antithyroid drugs for less than 3 months. Generation of the TCR library employed RNA extracted from PBMCs. Study observations and caveats: TCR diversity was lower in persistent than newly diagnosed Graves' disease. Newly diagnosed patients shared around 910 public clonotypes; persistent patients shared approximately 2,700.

The sample was also reused in another study, on T cells in Graves' hyperthyroidism and ophthalmopathy. That study adds: The diagnostic basis comprised clinical symptoms, serum thyroxine and TRAb, thyroid ultrasound and orbital computed tomography. The HTBI primer set served for first-round RT-PCR of the TCR CDR3.

The clonotype was recovered from a woman aged 40-49 years with Graves disease. The sequenced sample was peripheral blood mononuclear cells (PBMCs), obtained at new diagnosis, from a patient treated with antithyroid drugs. The chain employs TRBV11-3 and TRBJ2-3, with TRBD2 as a possible D gene (7 bases). The CDR3 sequence: CASSLVRGAGTDTQYF. CDR3 coding DNA: TGTGCCAGCAGCTTAGTTCGGGGGGCGGGCACAGATACGCAGTATTTT.